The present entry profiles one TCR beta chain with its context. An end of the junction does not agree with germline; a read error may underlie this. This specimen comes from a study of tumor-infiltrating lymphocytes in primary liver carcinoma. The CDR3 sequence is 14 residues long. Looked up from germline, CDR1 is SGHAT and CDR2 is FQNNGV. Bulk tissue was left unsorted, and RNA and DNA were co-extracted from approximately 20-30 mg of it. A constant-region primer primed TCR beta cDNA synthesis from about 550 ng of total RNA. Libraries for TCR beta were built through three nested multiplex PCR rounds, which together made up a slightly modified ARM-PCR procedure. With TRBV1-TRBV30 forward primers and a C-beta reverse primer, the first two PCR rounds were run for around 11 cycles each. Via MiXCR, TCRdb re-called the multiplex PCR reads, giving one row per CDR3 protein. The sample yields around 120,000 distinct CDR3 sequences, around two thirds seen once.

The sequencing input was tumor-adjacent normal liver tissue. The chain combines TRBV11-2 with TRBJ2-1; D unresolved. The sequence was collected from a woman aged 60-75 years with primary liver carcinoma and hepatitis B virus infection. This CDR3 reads CASVLGPLYNEQSF. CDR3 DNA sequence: TGTGCCAGCGTCTTAGGGCCCCTCTACAATGAGCAGTCCTTC.